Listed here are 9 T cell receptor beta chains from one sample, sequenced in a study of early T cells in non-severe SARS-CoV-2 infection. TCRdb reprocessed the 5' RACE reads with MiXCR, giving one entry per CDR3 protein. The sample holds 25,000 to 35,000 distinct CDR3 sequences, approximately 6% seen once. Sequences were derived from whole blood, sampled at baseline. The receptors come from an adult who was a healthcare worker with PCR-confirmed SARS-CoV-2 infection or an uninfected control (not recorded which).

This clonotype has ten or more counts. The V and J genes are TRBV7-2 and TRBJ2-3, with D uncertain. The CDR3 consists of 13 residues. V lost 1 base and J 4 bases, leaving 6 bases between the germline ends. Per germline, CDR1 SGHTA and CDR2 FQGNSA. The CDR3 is CASSLVRADTQYF. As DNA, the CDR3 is TGTGCCAGCAGCTTAGTAAGGGCAGATACGCAGTATTTT.

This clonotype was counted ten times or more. The CDR3 region is CASSQIGSRGYEQYF. CDR3 in DNA: TGCGCCAGCAGCCAAATCGGAAGCAGGGGATACGAGCAGTACTTC. The chain carries TRBV4-3 and TRBJ2-7, with D possibly being TRBD1 (6 bases). This CDR3 has 15 amino acids. V shed 2 bases and J shed 4 bases, with 15 bases lying between them. Germline V gene lookup returns CDR1 LGHNA and CDR2 YSLEER.

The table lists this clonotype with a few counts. CDR3 amino acids: CSARDWQKNSPLHF. CDR3 coding DNA: TGCAGTGCTAGAGATTGGCAGAAAAATTCACCCCTCCACTTT. The chain employs TRBV20-1 and TRBJ1-6; D is ambiguous. V lost 0 bases and J lost 7, with 10 bases in between. Germline CDR1 and CDR2: DFQATT and SNEGSKA (reference sequence). There are 14 residues in the CDR3.

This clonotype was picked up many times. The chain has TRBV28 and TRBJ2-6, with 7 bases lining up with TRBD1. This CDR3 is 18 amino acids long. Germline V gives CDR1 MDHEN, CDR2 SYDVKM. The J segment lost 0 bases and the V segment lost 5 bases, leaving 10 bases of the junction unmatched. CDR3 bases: TGTGCCAGCAGTCCTTTTGGGACAGTTGCCTCTGGGGCCAACGTCCTGACTTTC. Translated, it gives CASSPFGTVASGANVLTF.

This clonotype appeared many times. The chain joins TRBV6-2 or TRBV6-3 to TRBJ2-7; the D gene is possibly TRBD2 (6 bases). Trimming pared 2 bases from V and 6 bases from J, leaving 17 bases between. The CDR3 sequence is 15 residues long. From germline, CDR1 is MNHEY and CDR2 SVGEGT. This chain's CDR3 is CASSYGRGSSAEQYF. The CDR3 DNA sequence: TGTGCCAGCAGTTACGGGCGGGGCTCTTCTGCCGAGCAGTACTTC.

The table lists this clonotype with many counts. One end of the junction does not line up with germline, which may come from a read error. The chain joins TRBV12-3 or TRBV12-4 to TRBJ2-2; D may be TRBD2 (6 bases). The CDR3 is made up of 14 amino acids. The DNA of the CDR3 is TGTGTCAGCAGGGAGGCAGGGAACACCGGGGAGCTGTTTTTT. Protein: CVSREAGNTGELFF.

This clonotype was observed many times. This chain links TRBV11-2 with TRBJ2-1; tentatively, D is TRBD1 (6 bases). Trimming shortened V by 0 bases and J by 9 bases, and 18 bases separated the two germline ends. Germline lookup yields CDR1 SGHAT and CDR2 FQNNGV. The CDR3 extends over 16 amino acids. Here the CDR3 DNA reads TGTGCCAGCAGCTTAGACGGGACATGGGCTAGGGTTGAGCAGTTCTTC. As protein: CASSLDGTWARVEQFF. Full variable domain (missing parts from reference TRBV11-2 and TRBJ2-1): EAGVAQSPRYKIIEKRQSVAFWCNPISGHATLYWYQQILGQGPKLLIQFQNNGVVDDSQLPKDRFSAERLKGVDSTLKIQPAKLEDSAVYLCASSLDGTWARVEQFFGPGTRLTVL.

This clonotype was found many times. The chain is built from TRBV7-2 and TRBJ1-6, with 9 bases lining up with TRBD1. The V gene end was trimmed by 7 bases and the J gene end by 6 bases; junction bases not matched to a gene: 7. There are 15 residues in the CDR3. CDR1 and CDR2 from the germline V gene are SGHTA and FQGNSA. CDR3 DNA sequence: TGTGCCAGCACCCCCGACAGGGGGGTTAATTCACCCCTCCACTTT. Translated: CASTPDRGVNSPLHF.

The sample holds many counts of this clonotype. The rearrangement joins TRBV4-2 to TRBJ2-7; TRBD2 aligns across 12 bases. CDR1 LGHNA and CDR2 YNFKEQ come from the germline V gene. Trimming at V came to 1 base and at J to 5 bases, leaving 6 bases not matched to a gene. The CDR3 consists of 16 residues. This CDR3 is CASSQASGGAGNEQYF. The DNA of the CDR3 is TGTGCCAGCAGCCAAGCTAGCGGGGGGGCCGGGAACGAGCAGTACTTC.